This is a list of T cell receptor beta chains from one sample in a study of cytomegalovirus exposure and HLA in healthy donors. Data came from immunoSEQ multiplex PCR; TCRdb stores just in-frame clones and leaves some out. Counted here are around 110,000 clones, approximately 60% occurring once; the ten biggest clones make up 2.2%. Specimen: PBMCs. The receptors derive from a woman aged 30 to 39 in good health and CMV-seronegative. Both conserved end residues are part of each CDR3. D genes are given only for firm matches. The size of a clone is reported for some rows only, either as once, few or many, or as a class for expanded clones.

TRBV19	TRBJ2-1	.	.	CASSSLGGNEQFF	TGTGCCAGTAGTAGTTTAGGGGGCAATGAGCAGTTCTTC
TRBV6-1	TRBJ1-2	few	.	CASSEGTYGYTF	TGTGCCAGCAGTGAAGGGACATATGGCTACACCTTC
TRBV10-3	TRBJ2-5	few	.	CAISDPGIQETQYF	TGTGCCATCAGTGACCCCGGGATCCAAGAGACCCAGTACTTC
TRBV7-6	TRBJ2-3	.	.	CASSLSVTTGSWTDTQYF	TGTGCCAGCAGCTTATCCGTGACGACTGGAAGTTGGACAGATACGCAGTATTTT
TRBV7-9	TRBJ2-5	.	.	CASLDLQETQYF	TGTGCCAGCTTGGACTTACAAGAGACCCAGTACTTC
TRBV7-2	TRBJ1-3	.	TRBD1	CASRDRAGNTIYF	TGTGCCAGCAGGGACAGGGCTGGAAACACCATATATTTT
TRBV5-1	TRBJ1-4	once	.	CASSLGGDNEKLFF	TGCGCCAGCAGCTTGGGGGGAGATAATGAAAAACTGTTTTTT
TRBV30	TRBJ2-3	few	.	CAWKRGGNTDTQYF	TGTGCCTGGAAAAGGGGGGGGAACACAGATACGCAGTATTTT
TRBV9	TRBJ2-2	.	TRBD2	CASSVELGLAGVRNTGELFF	TGTGCCAGCAGCGTAGAATTAGGACTAGCGGGGGTCCGCAACACCGGGGAGCTGTTTTTT
TRBV5-1	TRBJ2-5	.	.	CASSFKETQYF	TGCGCCAGCAGCTTTAAAGAGACCCAGTACTTC
TRBV5-6	TRBJ1-3	few	.	CASSTLTGESTIYF	TGTGCCAGCAGCACCCTGACGGGGGAGAGCACCATATATTTT
TRBV6-6	TRBJ2-7	.	TRBD2	CASSYLAGDYEQYF	TGTGCCAGCAGTTACTTGGCGGGGGACTACGAGCAGTACTTC
TRBV4-1	TRBJ1-2	.	TRBD1	CASSQDPGGYGYTF	TGCGCCAGCAGCCAAGATCCAGGGGGTTATGGCTACACCTTC
TRBV4-1	TRBJ2-3	.	.	CASSLSFTDTQYF	TGCGCCAGCAGCCTTAGCTTCACAGATACGCAGTATTTT
TRBV7-9	TRBJ2-7	.	TRBD1	CASSLRDSREQYF	TGTGCCAGCAGCTTAAGGGACAGTAGAGAGCAGTACTTC
TRBV6-5	TRBJ2-3	.	TRBD2	CASRFIAGGPDTQYF	TGTGCCAGCAGATTTATAGCGGGAGGCCCAGATACGCAGTATTTT
TRBV14	TRBJ2-7	.	TRBD2	CASSHPGLAGERKPYEQYF	TGTGCCAGCAGCCACCCGGGACTAGCGGGAGAGAGGAAACCCTACGAGCAGTACTTC
TRBV14	TRBJ1-2	few	.	CASSQARNYGYTF	TGTGCCAGCAGCCAAGCGCGTAACTATGGCTACACCTTC
TRBV4-1	TRBJ2-5	.	TRBD2	CASSHILQREIRETQYF	TGCGCCAGCAGCCACATATTACAGCGGGAGATTCGGGAGACCCAGTACTTC
TRBV7-9	TRBJ2-3	.	TRBD2	CASRPSGGGSDTQYF	TGTGCCAGCAGACCAAGCGGGGGCGGCAGTGATACGCAGTATTTT
TRBV5-1	TRBJ2-1	few	TRBD2	CASSLHRTSGDNNEQFF	TGCGCCAGCAGCTTGCATAGGACTAGCGGAGACAACAATGAGCAGTTCTTC
TRBV5-1	TRBJ2-7	few	TRBD2	CASSHSGYYEQYF	TGCGCCAGCAGCCATAGCGGGTACTACGAGCAGTACTTC
TRBV4-3	TRBJ2-2	few	.	CASSQDVRSTGELFF	TGCGCCAGCAGCCAAGACGTCCGTTCCACCGGGGAGCTGTTTTTT
TRBV4-2	TRBJ1-1	.	.	CASSQFTRNTEAFF	TGTGCCAGCAGCCAATTTACACGGAACACTGAAGCTTTCTTT
TRBV7-9	TRBJ1-5	.	.	CASSPGTHNNQPQHF	TGTGCCAGCAGCCCAGGGACACATAACAATCAGCCCCAGCATTTT
TRBV28	TRBJ1-4	.	.	CASSPPGLFSEKLFF	TGTGCCAGCAGTCCCCCGGGACTCTTTAGTGAAAAACTGTTTTTT
TRBV19	TRBJ1-6	.	.	CASSIRGGSPLHF	TGTGCCAGTAGCATAAGGGGTGGTTCACCCCTCCACTTT
TRBV10-3	TRBJ2-1	.	TRBD1	CAISGTGNEQFF	TGTGCCATCAGCGGGACAGGGAATGAGCAGTTCTTC
TRBV27	TRBJ1-2	.	.	CASSLSGNYGYTF	TGTGCCAGCAGTTTATCCGGTAACTATGGCTACACCTTC
TRBV30	TRBJ1-2	.	.	CAWSGGHGYGYTF	TGTGCCTGGAGTGGGGGCCACGGCTATGGCTACACCTTC
TRBV7-9	TRBJ1-4	few	TRBD1	CASSQGAAREKLFF	TGTGCCAGCAGCCAGGGGGCGGCGAGAGAAAAACTGTTTTTT
TRBV5-1	TRBJ1-2	.	TRBD1	CASSYIGDPGQGNYGYTF	TGCGCCAGCAGCTATATTGGAGACCCAGGACAGGGGAACTATGGCTACACCTTC
TRBV5-1	TRBJ2-7	.	TRBD1	CASSTTGVRYEQYF	TGCGCCAGCAGCACTACAGGGGTGCGCTACGAGCAGTACTTC
TRBV7-2	TRBJ2-5	.	TRBD1	CASSFRRTGPRETQYF	TGTGCCAGCAGCTTTAGGAGGACAGGGCCTCGGGAGACCCAGTACTTC
TRBV28	TRBJ2-7	few	TRBD2	CASSLGASGSKEQYF	TGTGCCAGCAGCCTCGGGGCTAGCGGGAGTAAAGAGCAGTACTTC
TRBV19	TRBJ1-5	.	TRBD1	CASRDRGLFVSNQPQHF	TGTGCCAGTCGGGACAGGGGGCTCTTTGTCAGCAATCAGCCCCAGCATTTT
TRBV5-5	TRBJ2-1	.	TRBD2	CASSAAGGGYNEQFF	TGTGCCAGCAGCGCAGCGGGAGGAGGTTACAATGAGCAGTTCTTC
TRBV7-8	TRBJ2-7	few	.	CASTWGSGTYEQYF	TGTGCCAGCACCTGGGGTAGCGGAACCTACGAGCAGTACTTC
TRBV10-3	TRBJ2-1	once	.	CAIRGLYNEQFF	TGTGCCATTCGAGGACTTTACAATGAGCAGTTCTTC
TRBV12-5	TRBJ2-1	.	.	CASGLGSGNEQFF	TGTGCTAGTGGTTTGGGTAGTGGCAATGAGCAGTTCTTC
TRBV11-2	TRBJ1-1	few	.	CASSRGLGVTFF	TGTGCCAGCAGCCGAGGACTAGGGGTAACTTTCTTT
TRBV5-1	TRBJ2-3	.	TRBD1	CASSLPGQSTDTQYF	TGCGCCAGCAGCTTGCCGGGACAGAGCACAGATACGCAGTATTTT
TRBV28	TRBJ2-5	.	.	CASSSSKGIQETQYF	TGTGCCAGCAGTTCTTCCAAGGGGATCCAAGAGACCCAGTACTTC
TRBV7-2	TRBJ2-3	.	TRBD2	CASSFTSGAPGTQYF	TGTGCCAGCAGCTTTACTAGCGGGGCCCCCGGCACGCAGTATTTT